The 32 T cell receptor beta chains presented below share a single source sample, sequenced in a study of CD8+ T cells in alopecia areata. The authors extracted RNA and reverse transcribed it into cDNA as the sequencing template. The table came from immunoSEQ multiplex PCR; TCRdb's copy has only in-frame clones and leaves some out. This table holds approximately 98,000 clones, 59% found once. The material sequenced was CD8+ T cells sorted from blood. These receptors all stem from a human donor in good health.

The gene calls are TRBV28 and TRBJ2-3; D is possibly TRBD1 or TRBD2 (6 bases each). This CDR3 has 14 amino acids. In germline, CDR1 is MDHEN, CDR2 SYDVKM. The V gene lost 2 bases and the J gene lost 5 bases, with 11 bases spanning the gap. CDR3 coding DNA: TGTGCCAGCAGTTTACCGGGGGCGGGAGATACGCAGTATTTT. It yields the protein CASSLPGAGDTQYF.

This chain uses TRBV5-6 with TRBJ1-6, with 8 bases fitting TRBD1. Looked up from germline, CDR1 is SGHDT and CDR2 is YYEEEE. V was clipped by 0 bases and J by 9 bases; unmatched bases: 5. There are 15 residues in the CDR3. DNA of the CDR3: TGTGCCAGCAGCTTGGGAACAGGGGGGTTTTCACCCCTCCACTTT. Its protein is CASSLGTGGFSPLHF.

A remark on this clone: A much more abundant neighbour one base away suggests this may be a read error. V is TRBV7-9 and J is TRBJ2-7; TRBD1 agrees at 7 bases. CDR1 SEHNR and CDR2 FQNEAQ come from the germline V gene (reference sequence). The CDR3 spans 13 residues. With 4 bases clipped from V and 3 bases from J, the junction kept 3 bases outside the gene matches. The CDR3 here is CASSSGQVYEQYF. CDR3 nucleotide sequence: TGTGCCAGCAGCTCCGGACAGGTCTACGAGCAGTACTTC. The full variable domain, with the rest looked up from reference TRBV7-9 and TRBJ2-7, is DTGVSQNPRHKITKRGQNVTFRCDPISEHNRLYWYRQTLGQGPEFLTYFQNEAQLEKSRLLSDRFSAERPKGSFSTLEIQRTEQGDSAMYLCASSSGQVYEQYFGPGTRLTVT.

This clone has only a few counts. The rearrangement joins TRBV16 to TRBJ2-7, with D possibly TRBD2 on 6 matching bases. The V end lost 7 bases, the J end lost 6 bases, and 16 bases lay between the germline ends. Germline V gene lookup returns CDR1 KGHSY and CDR2 FQNENV. This CDR3 has 13 residues. The CDR3 DNA sequence: TGTGCCAGCACCATGGGAGGCCTCGGCGAGCAGTACTTC. Translating it yields CASTMGGLGEQYF.

This clone occurred a few times. The J gene is TRBJ1-1, the V gene TRBV7-8; the D gene is possibly TRBD1 (5 bases). The CDR3 loop spans 13 amino acids. Trimming took 7 bases from V and 8 from J, leaving 17 bases between them. CDR1 is SGHVS and CDR2 is FQNEAQ in the germline V gene. DNA of the CDR3: TGTGCCAGCAAAATCGGGGCTTCCCAAGAAGCTTTCTTT. It specifies CASKIGASQEAFF. The full variable domain, with the rest looked up from reference TRBV7-8 and TRBJ1-1, is GAGVSQSPRYKVAKRGQDVALRCDPISGHVSLFWYQQALGQGPEFLTYFQNEAQLDKSGLPSDRFFAERPEGSVSTLKIQRTQQEDSAVYLCASKIGASQEAFFGQGTRLTVV.

The chain links TRBV7-3 to TRBJ2-2; D ambiguous. The germline V and J ends were trimmed by 4 bases and 7 bases, with 10 bases remaining between them. The germline gives CDR1 SGHTA, CDR2 FQGTGA. The CDR3 is made up of 13 amino acids. DNA for the CDR3: TGTGCCAGCAGCTCCGGCGGCGGCGGGGAGCTGTTTTTT. This sequence encodes CASSSGGGGELFF.

This clone was counted a single time. The chain carries TRBV9 and TRBJ2-1, with 10 bases fitting TRBD2. With 3 bases clipped from V and 6 bases from J, the junction kept 6 bases outside the gene matches. This CDR3 is built from 15 residues. Per the germline V gene, CDR1 is SGDLS and CDR2 is YYNGEE. In DNA, the CDR3 is TGTGCCAGCAGCGATAGCGGGGGGCCGTTCAATGAGCAGTTCTTC. Its translation: CASSDSGGPFNEQFF.

The chain joins TRBV2 to TRBJ2-5, with TRBD2 as a possible D gene (6 bases). The germline V gene encodes CDR1 SNHLY and CDR2 FYNNEI. Between the trimmed V and J ends, which lost 2 bases and 4 bases, there was a span of 17 bases. This CDR3 spans 16 amino acids. This chain's CDR3 is CASSEPAPGVSETQYF. CDR3 bases: TGTGCCAGCAGTGAACCGGCTCCGGGGGTCTCAGAGACCCAGTACTTC.

In this sample, this clone turned up a few times. V gene TRBV9 combines with J gene TRBJ1-4; D might be TRBD1 (6 bases). Germline V gene data show CDR1 as SGDLS and CDR2 as YYNGEE. This CDR3 is built from 16 residues. Trimming stripped 2 bases from V and 7 bases from J, with 18 bases between. The CDR3 region has the DNA TGTGCCAGCAGCGTGGCCAGTGACAGGAGATCTGAAAAACTGTTTTTT. Residues: CASSVASDRRSEKLFF.

This chain uses TRBV5-6 with TRBJ2-5; 8 nucleotides align to TRBD2. Looked up from germline, CDR1 is SGHDT and CDR2 is YYEEEE. V dropped 2 bases and J dropped 2; count of bases not matched to a gene: 8. CDR3 length equals 16 residues. The CDR3: CASSFGSGGLQETQYF. CDR3 DNA: TGTGCCAGCAGCTTCGGGAGCGGGGGACTACAAGAGACCCAGTACTTC.

This chain connects TRBV30 to TRBJ1-2; D unresolved. The V end was cut by 3 bases, the J end by 0 bases, with 11 bases between. Germline CDR1 reads GTSNPN; CDR2 reads SVGIG (reference sequence). The CDR3 runs 14 residues. CDR3 loop: CAWRSRSSNYGYTF. The DNA of the CDR3 is TGTGCCTGGAGGTCCAGGAGTTCTAACTATGGCTACACCTTC.

This chain's CDR3 is CASSLEAGAFETQYF. The CDR3 bases are TGTGCCAGCAGCTTAGAAGCGGGGGCGTTCGAGACCCAGTACTTC. The V and J genes are TRBV13 and TRBJ2-5; 8 positions match TRBD2. Germline CDR1 PRHDT, CDR2 FYEKMQ (reference sequence). The CDR3 sequence is 15 residues long. The V and J ends lost 1 base and 5 bases, in that order; junction bases with no gene match: 6. The full variable domain, with the rest looked up from reference TRBV13 and TRBJ2-5, is AAGVIQSPRHLIKEKRETATLKCYPIPRHDTVYWYQQGPGQDPQFLISFYEKMQSDKGSIPDRFSAQQFSDYHSELNMSSLELGDSALYFCASSLEAGAFETQYFGPGTRLLVL.

A single count supports this clone. The chain is built from TRBV13 and TRBJ1-2; D gene unclear. Between the trimmed V and J ends, which lost 5 bases and 7 bases, there was a span of 14 bases. This CDR3 comprises 13 residues. Germline V gene lookup returns CDR1 PRHDT and CDR2 FYEKMQ (reference sequence). CDR3 in DNA: TGTGCCAGCAGCCTACCCGGGGAGAGTGGCTACACCTTC. Its protein is CASSLPGESGYTF.

This clone appeared once. This chain uses TRBV6-6 with TRBJ2-7; TRBD2 might be the D (5 bases). The germline gives CDR1 MNHNY, CDR2 SVGAGI (reference sequence). This CDR3 is built from 15 residues. V lost 7 bases and J 0 bases, leaving 16 bases between the germline ends. For the CDR3, the DNA is TGTGCCAGCACCCCAAACGACTACGTCTCCTACGAGCAGTACTTC. Amino acids: CASTPNDYVSYEQYF.

This clone was counted a few times. The chain couples TRBV28 to TRBJ2-3; 9 bases are shared with TRBD1. Per germline, CDR1 MDHEN and CDR2 SYDVKM. The trim removed 4 bases at V and 0 bases at J, leaving 5 bases unmatched. The CDR3 length is 16 residues. The CDR3 bases are TGTGCCAGCAGTTATCGGACAGGGGTTAGCACAGATACGCAGTATTTT. Translation gives CASSYRTGVSTDTQYF.

This clone has more than one count but fewer than ten. The V call is TRBV7-8, the J call TRBJ2-1; 9 nucleotides agree with TRBD1. V dropped 2 bases and J dropped 8; count of bases not matched to a gene: 4. The germline V gene has CDR1 SGHVS and CDR2 FQNEAQ. The CDR3 has 14 amino acids. CDR3 in amino acids: CASSLKTGGDEQFF. The CDR3 coding sequence is TGTGCCAGCAGCTTAAAGACAGGGGGGGATGAGCAGTTCTTC.

J is TRBJ2-7 and V is TRBV13, with D perhaps matching TRBD2 (5 bases). Trimming cost V 4 bases and J 5 bases, with 18 bases left between them. Per germline, CDR1 PRHDT and CDR2 FYEKMQ (reference sequence). The CDR3 loop spans 15 amino acids. The CDR3 DNA is TGTGCCAGCAGCTCGCGAGACTATCGACCGGACGAGCAGTACTTC. Amino acids: CASSSRDYRPDEQYF.

This clone was detected only a few times. The CDR3 region is CASSQVPGTLRRTDTQYF. Written as DNA, the CDR3 is TGCGCCAGCAGCCAAGTTCCCGGGACACTAAGACGCACAGATACGCAGTATTTT. The chain combines TRBV4-3 with TRBJ2-3; a possible D gene is TRBD1 (6 bases). The CDR3 runs to 18 residues. Germline CDR1 and CDR2: LGHNA and YSLEER. Trimming took off 1 base at V and 1 base at J, with 18 bases between the two ends.

The chain joins TRBV29-1 to TRBJ2-3; 9 bases are shared with TRBD1. There are 13 residues in the CDR3. The V and J ends lost 6 bases and 2 bases, in that order; junction bases with no gene match: 3. Germline CDR1 is SQVTM and CDR2 is ANQGSEA. The CDR3 spells CSVRTGDTDTQYF. CDR3 DNA sequence: TGCAGCGTCCGGACAGGGGACACAGATACGCAGTATTTT.

The chain combines TRBV27 with TRBJ2-7, with no clear D. Trimming took 4 bases from V and 3 from J, leaving 4 bases between them. The germline gives CDR1 MNHEY, CDR2 SMNVEV (reference sequence). The CDR3 is 11 residues long. The CDR3 sequence: CASSYFYEQYF. In DNA form, the CDR3 reads TGTGCCAGCAGTTACTTCTACGAGCAGTACTTC.

The chain couples TRBV5-1 to TRBJ2-5, with D uncertain. Per the germline V gene, CDR1 is SGHRS and CDR2 is YFSETQ. V was clipped by 2 bases and J by 3 bases, with 17 bases between them. The CDR3 loop spans 16 amino acids. CDR3 in amino acids: CASSLVLYRREETQYF. The CDR3 DNA reads as TGCGCCAGCAGCTTAGTTTTATATCGGAGAGAAGAGACCCAGTACTTC.

This CDR3 reads CASSLAPRTNYGYTF. CDR3 in DNA: TGCGCCAGCAGCTTGGCTCCGAGAACTAACTATGGCTACACCTTC. V is TRBV5-1 and J is TRBJ1-2; no clear D gene. Trimming left V 0 bases short and J 0 bases short, with 9 bases between. Germline V CDR1 and CDR2: SGHRS, YFSETQ. This CDR3 has 15 residues.

The chain carries TRBV5-6 and TRBJ1-2; 8 bases line up with TRBD1. The trim removed 2 bases at V and 6 bases at J, leaving 9 bases unmatched. Germline CDR1 is SGHDT and CDR2 is YYEEEE. This CDR3 region has 15 residues. In DNA, the CDR3 is TGTGCCAGCAGCTTAGGACAGGGCCCGGGGGATGGCTACACCTTC. This gives the protein CASSLGQGPGDGYTF.

In this sample, this clone turned up a few times. The chain has TRBV13 and TRBJ2-1; maybe TRBD2 (6 bases). The CDR3 is 13 amino acids. Germline CDR1 reads PRHDT; CDR2 reads FYEKMQ (reference sequence). V was pared by 6 bases and J by 4 bases, with 10 bases between. The CDR3 DNA is TGTGCCAGCAGTTCGGAGGGGTACAATGAGCAGTTCTTC. It specifies CASSSEGYNEQFF. The whole variable domain, remainder taken from reference TRBV13 and TRBJ2-1, is AAGVIQSPRHLIKEKRETATLKCYPIPRHDTVYWYQQGPGQDPQFLISFYEKMQSDKGSIPDRFSAQQFSDYHSELNMSSLELGDSALYFCASSSEGYNEQFFGPGTRLTVL.

This clone showed up just a few times. V gene TRBV6-5 combines with J gene TRBJ2-7, with D perhaps matching TRBD1 (6 bases). V lost 6 bases and J 0 bases, leaving 12 bases between the germline ends. Germline V CDR1 and CDR2: MNHEY, SVGAGI. CDR3 length equals 14 residues. The chain's CDR3 is CASSNGQSSYEQYF. CDR3 coding DNA: TGTGCCAGCAGCAACGGACAGAGCTCCTACGAGCAGTACTTC.

This chain links TRBV4-1 with TRBJ2-6, with 10 bases aligning to TRBD1. The CDR3 runs to 19 residues. Germline loops: CDR1 MGHRA, CDR2 YSYEKL. V gave up 2 bases and J gave up 2 bases; unmatched junction bases: 9. The CDR3 region has the DNA TGCGCCAGCAGCCAAACCCTGACAGGGGGCTTCGCTGGGGCCAACGTCCTGACTTTC. Its protein product is CASSQTLTGGFAGANVLTF.

This clone has only a few counts. This rearrangement joins TRBV28 to TRBJ2-2; D remains ambiguous. V dropped 4 bases and J dropped 6 bases, with 12 bases sitting between them. Germline V gene lookup returns CDR1 MDHEN and CDR2 SYDVKM. CDR3 size: 14 residues. The CDR3 coding sequence is TGTGCCAGCAGTTCCCGTTGGCCGCCCGGGGAGCTGTTTTTT. Amino acid sequence: CASSSRWPPGELFF.

The V call is TRBV29-1, the J call TRBJ2-4; D perhaps matches TRBD1 (5 bases). The CDR3 totals 13 residues. Trimming cost V 6 bases and J 7 bases, with 16 bases left between them. The germline gives CDR1 SQVTM, CDR2 ANQGSEA. The CDR3 DNA follows: TGCAGCGTACCGGCGGCAGGGTCGAACATTCAGTACTTC. Its protein is CSVPAAGSNIQYF.

J is TRBJ2-7 and V is TRBV5-4, with D tentatively TRBD1 (5 bases). V was pared by 2 bases and J by 3 bases, with 21 bases between. Germline CDR1 and CDR2: SGHNT and YYREEE (reference sequence). This CDR3 contains 17 residues. The CDR3 protein is CASSLLGPSGHYYEQYF. In DNA form, the CDR3 reads TGTGCCAGCAGCTTATTGGGGCCAAGTGGGCATTACTACGAGCAGTACTTC.

The chain employs TRBV20-1 and TRBJ1-1; D is undetermined. V was clipped by 3 bases and J by 4 bases, with 6 bases between them. The CDR3 extends over 11 amino acids. Germline loops: CDR1 DFQATT, CDR2 SNEGSKA (reference sequence). The CDR3 protein is CSARGSTEAFF. In DNA, the CDR3 is TGCAGTGCTAGGGGAAGCACTGAAGCTTTCTTT.

CDR3 protein: CASSEGLSTDTQYF. The DNA for the CDR3 is TGTGCCAGCAGTGAAGGATTGAGCACAGATACGCAGTATTTT. The chain uses TRBV6-1 and TRBJ2-3; D not resolved. V gave up 1 base and J gave up 0 bases, with 5 bases separating them. CDR3 size: 14 residues. The germline CDR1 and CDR2 sequences are MNHNS and SASEGT.

The chain combines TRBV5-1 with TRBJ2-1; possible D gene TRBD2, 6 bases. The V end was cut by 0 bases, the J end by 8 bases, with 12 bases between. The germline V gene has CDR1 SGHRS and CDR2 YFSETQ. The CDR3 covers 14 residues. In DNA form, the CDR3 reads TGCGCCAGCAGCTTGGTGGCGGAGGGCGATGAGCAGTTCTTC. This gives the protein CASSLVAEGDEQFF.